Detailed here is one T cell receptor beta chain. These data are taken from a study of blood T cell repertoires in COVID-19. Study-level information: PBMCs, B-cell-depleted T cells, or T cells provided the cDNA or gDNA that made up the material.

The authors' processing: Reference gene primer amplification gave estimated nucleated cell counts. Some clones are missing from TCRdb's copy, which holds only in-frame ones; the method was immunoSEQ multiplex PCR. For V, J and clone size, that table is used; D and trimming come from the DNA. The repertoire holds 250,000 to 400,000 clones, with 85% as singletons. Germline V gene sequence: CDR1 KGHSH, CDR2 LQKENI. This CDR3 has 15 residues. Trimming took 4 bases from V and 8 from J, leaving 20 bases between them. All enrollees were about 18 to 100 years old and from about 24 US areas. Participants classified as exposed had met a COVID-19 case within 2 weeks before study entry.

Sequencing used PBMCs or T cells enriched from blood (not recorded which). This chain links TRBV18 with TRBJ1-2, with a weak D call TRBD1 (6 bases). The receptor comes from a woman aged 25 to 45 who had been exposed to COVID-19. The CDR3 DNA sequence: TGTGCCAGCTCACAAACCAGGGACAATATGGGCGGCTACACCTTC. It codes for CASSQTRDNMGGYTF.